These 9 T cell receptor beta chains originate from one sample sequenced in a study of blood T cell repertoires in COVID-19. TCRdb's table, derived via immunoSEQ multiplex PCR, lists solely in-frame clones and lacks some. The sample yields 44,000 or so clones, roughly nine tenths seen once. Sequencing was performed on peripheral blood. The receptors here all came from a human donor in a cohort sampled during active COVID-19.

This rearrangement joins TRBV10-3 to TRBJ2-3; 8 bases agree with TRBD1. The CDR3 covers 14 residues. V shed 3 bases, J shed 1 base, and the junction held 0 bases outside the gene matches. Germline loops: CDR1 ENHRY, CDR2 SYGVKD. The CDR3 DNA sequence: TGTGCCATCAGTGACAGGGGGCGCACAGATACGCAGTATTTT. Protein: CAISDRGRTDTQYF.

V gene TRBV11-3 combines with J gene TRBJ2-7; D unresolved. Trimming took 5 bases from V and 2 from J, leaving 13 bases between them. Germline V CDR1 and CDR2: SGHNT, YENEEA. This CDR3 spans 14 amino acids. Here the CDR3 DNA reads TGTGCCAGCAGCCCCCCCCGGTCTCCCTACGAGCAGTACTTC. This translates into CASSPPRSPYEQYF. The whole variable domain, filled in from reference TRBV11-3 and TRBJ2-7, reads EAGVVQSPRYKIIEKKQPVAFWCNPISGHNTLYWYLQNLGQGPELLIRYENEEAVDDSQLPKDRFSAERLKGVDSTLKIQPAELGDSAVYLCASSPPRSPYEQYFGPGTRLTVT.

The rearrangement uses TRBV10-2 and TRBJ1-5; possibly TRBD1 for D (5 bases). CDR1 is WSHSY and CDR2 is SAAADI in the germline V gene. With 5 bases removed from V and 4 bases from J, the gap between germline ends came to 9 bases. CDR3 size: 13 residues. This CDR3 reads CASSRQINQPQHF. The CDR3, as DNA: TGCGCCAGCAGTAGACAGATAAATCAGCCCCAGCATTTT.

The chain uses TRBV9 and TRBJ2-2; 8 nucleotides align to TRBD2. The CDR3 totals 16 residues. With V trimmed by 3 bases and J by 4 bases, 8 bases remained unmatched. Looked up from germline, CDR1 is SGDLS and CDR2 is YYNGEE. The CDR3 region has the DNA TGTGCCAGCAGCGCCGAGCGGGGGCTTGTCACCGGGGAGCTGTTTTTT. Protein product: CASSAERGLVTGELFF.

There are a few counts of this clone. The chain links TRBV11-2 to TRBJ1-4, with D possibly TRBD1 on 6 matching bases. Germline CDR1 and CDR2: SGHAT and FQNNGV. V was cut by 2 bases and J by 3 bases, with 13 bases left in between. The CDR3 consists of 16 residues. The CDR3 reads CASSLWVTGANEKLFF. CDR3 coding DNA: TGTGCCAGCAGCTTATGGGTGACAGGCGCTAATGAAAAACTGTTTTTT.

The chain carries TRBV5-1 and TRBJ1-4; no definite D call. The CDR3 runs 16 residues. Looked up from germline, CDR1 is SGHRS and CDR2 is YFSETQ. Trimming stripped 1 base from V and 3 bases from J, with 13 bases between. The DNA of the CDR3 is TGCGCCAGCAGCTTGTCTCCTGTCCCAGCTAATGAAAAACTGTTTTTT. It translates to CASSLSPVPANEKLFF.

The rearrangement uses TRBV30 and TRBJ2-4, with D possibly TRBD1 on 5 matching bases. The CDR3 extends over 12 amino acids. Germline V gene lookup returns CDR1 GTSNPN and CDR2 SVGIG (reference sequence). V was trimmed by 7 bases and J by 2 bases, leaving 9 bases between them. The CDR3 protein is CASQGTKNIQYF. In DNA form, the CDR3 reads TGTGCCTCGCAGGGAACCAAAAACATTCAGTACTTC.

V usage is TRBV27 and J usage is TRBJ2-2; 14 positions match TRBD2. V was clipped by 6 bases and J by 1 base; unmatched bases: 7. Germline CDR1 MNHEY, CDR2 SMNVEV (reference sequence). The CDR3 spans 18 residues. The CDR3 nucleotides are TGTGCCAGCAGATGGGGACTAGCGGGGGTCTTGAACACCGGGGAGCTGTTTTTT. This encodes CASRWGLAGVLNTGELFF.

The J gene is TRBJ2-1, the V gene TRBV7-3; TRBD2 agrees at 8 bases. With 6 bases clipped from V and 8 bases from J, the junction kept 12 bases outside the gene matches. Germline V CDR1 and CDR2: SGHTA, FQGTGA. The CDR3 extends over 15 amino acids. The CDR3 here is CASSFHGLAGDEQFF. In DNA, the CDR3 is TGTGCCAGCAGTTTCCACGGACTAGCCGGGGATGAGCAGTTCTTC.